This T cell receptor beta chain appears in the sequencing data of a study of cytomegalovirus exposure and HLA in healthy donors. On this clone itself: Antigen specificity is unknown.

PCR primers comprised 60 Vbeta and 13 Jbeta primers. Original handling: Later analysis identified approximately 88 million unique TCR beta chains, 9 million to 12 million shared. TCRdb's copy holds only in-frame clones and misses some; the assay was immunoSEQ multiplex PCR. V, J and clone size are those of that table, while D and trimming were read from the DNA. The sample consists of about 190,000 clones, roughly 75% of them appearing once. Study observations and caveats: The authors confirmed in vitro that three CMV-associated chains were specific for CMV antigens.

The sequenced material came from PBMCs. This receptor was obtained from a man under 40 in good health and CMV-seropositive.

CDR3 DNA sequence: TGCGCCAGCAGGACAGTTAGCTCCTATAATTCACCCCTCCACTTT. Encoded protein: CASRTVSSYNSPLHF. The rearrangement joins TRBV10-2 to TRBJ1-6, with a tentative D call TRBD1 (5 bases). The CDR3 spans 15 residues. The ends were cut back, 6 bases at V and 0 bases at J, with 9 bases in the middle. Germline V gene data show CDR1 as WSHSY and CDR2 as SAAADI.